This TCR beta chain derives from a study of somatic mutations in cytotoxic T cells in rheumatoid arthritis. Study-level findings and limits: The targets (antigens) of the expanded CD8+ clones were not known.

V lost 3 bases, J lost 6 bases, and 11 bases lay in between. The CDR3 consists of 13 residues. Germline loops: CDR1 GTSNPN, CDR2 SVGIG (reference sequence). With regard to this clone: Its antigen is still unknown.

Sequencing was performed with immunoSEQ multiplex PCR; in TCRdb, only in-frame clones are kept and a portion is missing. The sample has around 20,000 clones; about 85% are singletons. This chain joins TRBV30 and TRBJ1-4; unclear D gene. What was sequenced was CD8+ T cells sorted from blood. The clonotype originates from a man between 18 and 29 years old with rheumatoid arthritis. The chain's CDR3 is CAWSPSPYEKLFF. CDR3 bases: TGTGCCTGGAGCCCCTCTCCGTATGAAAAACTGTTTTTT.